This T cell receptor (beta chain) emerged from a study of vaccination effects on CD4 cells after COVID-19. After expansion with viral peptide pools in the ViraFEST assay, antigen-specific CD4+ T cells were sequenced. Culture proceeded for 10 days, and CD4+ T cells were then isolated. The study found no prior SARS-CoV-2 infection in the vaccine recipients, who tested negative for nucleocapsid antibodies. V lost 5 bases and J lost 8, with 9 bases in between. Germline CDR1 and CDR2: SGHVS and FQNEAQ. This CDR3 is 11 amino acids long. Clones were read by immunoSEQ multiplex PCR, and TCRdb kept only the in-frame ones, dropping some. The table includes tens of thousands of clones, around 75% detected once. A note on this clone: Antigen unknown.

The sequence derives from a human donor who received a COVID-19 vaccine. The starting material was CD4+ T cells from PBMCs cultured with SARS-CoV-2 spike peptides, obtained before COVID-19 vaccination. The chain uses TRBV7-8 and TRBJ1-2; possible D gene TRBD1, 5 bases. CDR3 sequence reads: CASSRREGYTF. CDR3 bases: TGTGCCAGCAGCCGCAGGGAGGGCTACACCTTC. The entire variable domain, with the rest obtained from reference TRBV7-8 and TRBJ1-2, is as follows: GAGVSQSPRYKVAKRGQDVALRCDPISGHVSLFWYQQALGQGPEFLTYFQNEAQLDKSGLPSDRFFAERPEGSVSTLKIQRTQQEDSAVYLCASSRREGYTFGSGTRLTVV.